What follows is one T cell receptor beta chain and its context. Authors' methods: Cell counts per sample came from amplifying reference gene primers. The data were produced by immunoSEQ multiplex PCR, yet TCRdb's version contains in-frame clones alone and is incomplete. The V and J calls and clone size come from that table; D and trimming were worked out from the DNA. The data contain under 250,000 clones, 75% to 90% of them seen just once; the ten biggest clones take up around 4.8%. CDR3 size: 17 residues. Germline V gene sequence: CDR1 SGHVS, CDR2 FNYEAQ. V shed 5 bases, J shed 0 bases, and the junction held 7 bases outside the gene matches. The source of the sample is a study of blood T cell repertoires in COVID-19. Study context: COVID-19 samples, acute and convalescent, were from the United States, Italy and Spain. Sources were T cells, B-cell-depleted T cells, or PBMCs; the material itself was cDNA or gDNA.

Specimen: peripheral blood. The sequence was obtained from a middle-aged woman with acute or convalescent COVID-19. The J gene is TRBJ2-6, the V gene TRBV7-6; 7 bases align to TRBD1. The CDR3 sequence is CASSLGQAYSGANVLTF. CDR3 DNA sequence: TGTGCCAGCAGCCTCGGACAGGCTTACTCTGGGGCCAACGTCCTGACTTTC.